The rows below give T cell receptor beta chains drawn from one sample of a study of blood T cells in healthy people across ages. Each CDR3 protein gets one entry after TCRdb re-called the 5' RACE reads with MiXCR. The sample includes hundreds of thousands of distinct CDR3 sequences, 25% to 30% of them seen just once. The material sequenced was blood. These receptors originate from an elderly woman in good health. The conserved cysteine and the conserved F or W are not part of the CDR3 here. Each record gives: clone size, J gene, V gene, CDR3 protein. The listing skips clone size in some rows; elsewhere it reads once, few, many or a size class.

clone_size: many
j_call: TRBJ1-2
v_call: TRBV15
cdr3_aa: ATSRQDRGYGYT

clone_size: many
j_call: TRBJ2-1
v_call: TRBV10-3
cdr3_aa: AISESRSNLYNEQF

clone_size: .
j_call: TRBJ2-2
v_call: TRBV9
cdr3_aa: ASSVATSGNAGELF

clone_size: many
j_call: TRBJ2-7
v_call: TRBV21-1
cdr3_aa: ASTPQLTYEQY

clone_size: few
j_call: TRBJ1-4
v_call: TRBV27
cdr3_aa: ASSPDRDNEKLF

clone_size: many
j_call: TRBJ2-7
v_call: TRBV7-2
cdr3_aa: ASSLAATTYEQY

clone_size: many
j_call: TRBJ2-1
v_call: TRBV6-4
cdr3_aa: ASSDLAGGPGNEQF

clone_size: many
j_call: TRBJ2-1
v_call: TRBV5-5
cdr3_aa: ASSLAGASGGAYEQF

clone_size: few
j_call: TRBJ1-1
v_call: TRBV29-1
cdr3_aa: SVDDKTEAF

clone_size: .
j_call: TRBJ1-2
v_call: TRBV12-3/TRBV12-4
cdr3_aa: ATTRTDIVWYGYT

clone_size: few
j_call: TRBJ2-5
v_call: TRBV18
cdr3_aa: ASSPYGDQETQY

clone_size: many
j_call: TRBJ2-1
v_call: TRBV7-8
cdr3_aa: ASSLTLGPYNEQF

clone_size: few
j_call: TRBJ1-5
v_call: TRBV20-1
cdr3_aa: SARDMTKSNQPQH

clone_size: .
j_call: TRBJ1-1
v_call: TRBV11-2
cdr3_aa: ASSLVTEAEAF

clone_size: many
j_call: TRBJ2-1
v_call: TRBV29-1
cdr3_aa: SVQGRGTQEQF

clone_size: .
j_call: TRBJ2-7
v_call: TRBV21-1
cdr3_aa: ASSKDPLRAYEQY

clone_size: many
j_call: TRBJ1-4
v_call: TRBV7-9
cdr3_aa: ASSLGGTASNEKLF

clone_size: many
j_call: TRBJ2-1
v_call: TRBV25-1
cdr3_aa: ASSIQGNNEQF

clone_size: many
j_call: TRBJ2-1
v_call: TRBV7-2
cdr3_aa: ASSPGWGTKGNEQF

clone_size: many
j_call: TRBJ1-2
v_call: TRBV12-3/TRBV12-4
cdr3_aa: ASSPEGAGGYGYT

clone_size: .
j_call: TRBJ1-4
v_call: TRBV6-5
cdr3_aa: ASSYRSGGGGEKLF

clone_size: .
j_call: TRBJ1-1
v_call: TRBV6-5
cdr3_aa: ACRNAGTGNTEAF

clone_size: few
j_call: TRBJ2-3
v_call: TRBV5-4
cdr3_aa: ASSSYLAGGGDTQY

clone_size: many
j_call: TRBJ1-6
v_call: TRBV12-3/TRBV12-4
cdr3_aa: ASRPAGVDNSPLH

clone_size: many
j_call: TRBJ2-1
v_call: TRBV7-2
cdr3_aa: ASSSTLGEQF

clone_size: many
j_call: TRBJ2-7
v_call: TRBV7-2
cdr3_aa: ASSLAPDYEQY

clone_size: few
j_call: TRBJ2-7
v_call: TRBV21-1
cdr3_aa: ASSNPGTGPYEQY

clone_size: .
j_call: TRBJ1-6
v_call: TRBV7-2
cdr3_aa: ASRGLNSPPH

clone_size: .
j_call: TRBJ1-4
v_call: TRBV5-1
cdr3_aa: ASSKSGARSEKLF

clone_size: .
j_call: TRBJ2-6
v_call: TRBV29-1
cdr3_aa: SVDSPGANVLT

clone_size: many
j_call: TRBJ2-5
v_call: TRBV27
cdr3_aa: ASTKAGLAEETQY

clone_size: .
j_call: TRBJ1-4
v_call: TRBV19
cdr3_aa: ASNPTATNEKLF

clone_size: many
j_call: TRBJ2-5
v_call: TRBV7-2
cdr3_aa: ASSSYTGTQY

clone_size: few
j_call: TRBJ2-5
v_call: TRBV5-8
cdr3_aa: ASRRGTALKTQY

clone_size: .
j_call: TRBJ1-1
v_call: TRBV27
cdr3_aa: ATKGPLNTEAF

clone_size: .
j_call: TRBJ2-7
v_call: TRBV7-2
cdr3_aa: ASSSSRAGDTSSYEQY

clone_size: many
j_call: TRBJ1-1
v_call: TRBV20-1
cdr3_aa: SARTGGNTEAF

clone_size: few
j_call: TRBJ2-2
v_call: TRBV12-3/TRBV12-4
cdr3_aa: ASIPGLAGGRELF

clone_size: few
j_call: TRBJ2-2
v_call: TRBV5-1
cdr3_aa: ASSLEAGNTGELF

clone_size: many
j_call: TRBJ2-5
v_call: TRBV20-1
cdr3_aa: SARDPLQGGETQY

clone_size: many
j_call: TRBJ1-2
v_call: TRBV5-1
cdr3_aa: ASSLGGSNYGYT

clone_size: .
j_call: TRBJ1-4
v_call: TRBV18
cdr3_aa: ASSQSSGAREKLF

clone_size: .
j_call: TRBJ2-4
v_call: TRBV19
cdr3_aa: ASSSGGVAKNIQY

clone_size: few
j_call: TRBJ2-2
v_call: TRBV6-2/TRBV6-3
cdr3_aa: ASSYRWDTGELF